A selection of T cell receptor beta chains follows, all from one sample in a study of OX40 agonist ivuxolimab in advanced cancers. Assay: immunoSEQ multiplex PCR; the TCRdb copy retains only in-frame clones and omits some. The sample lists around 26,000 clones; approximately 81% were seen once. Sequencing was performed on CD4+ or CD8+ T cells sorted from blood, taken in a trial of the OX40 agonist ivuxolimab. These TCRs come from an adult with an advanced solid tumor such as melanoma, head and neck, liver or kidney cancer. The CDR3 runs from the conserved cysteine through the conserved F or W. The D gene is left open where the match is weak. Rows give clone size only sometimes, using once, few, many, or a class for an expanded clone.

. TRBJ2-6 . TRBV5-5 TGTGCCAGCAGCCCTGACAGGTATAGCTCTGGGGCCAACGTCCTGACTTTC CASSPDRYSSGANVLTF
. TRBJ1-3 . TRBV6-5 TGTGCCAGCAGTTATGGAGGGAGATGGACGGACACCATATATTTT CASSYGGRWTDTIYF
. TRBJ1-4 . TRBV10-1 TGCGCCAGCAGCGGGGCAGCTGGAAATGAAAAACTGTTTTTT CASSGAAGNEKLFF
. TRBJ2-1 . TRBV7-9 TGTGCCAGCAGCAACCTTCTGAGCTCCTACAATGAGCAGTTCTTC CASSNLLSSYNEQFF
TRBD1 TRBJ2-2 . TRBV29-1 TGCAGCGTTGAAAGGACAGGGTCGAACACCGGGGAGCTGTTTTTT CSVERTGSNTGELFF
. TRBJ1-1 . TRBV30 TGTGCCTGGACTTTCAGGGTGTTGGGTGAAGCTTTCTTT CAWTFRVLGEAFF
. TRBJ2-7 . TRBV5-1 TGCGCCAGCAGCCGCGACGGTATCTCCTACGAGCAGTACTTC CASSRDGISYEQYF
. TRBJ1-1 . TRBV18 TGTGCCAGCTCACCACCGACGTGGAACACTGAAGCTTTCTTT CASSPPTWNTEAFF
. TRBJ1-2 . TRBV7-6 TGTGCCAGCAGCCCCTCAGGGAACTATGGCTACACCTTC CASSPSGNYGYTF
TRBD1 TRBJ1-1 . TRBV7-8 TGTGCCAGCAGCCGACAGGGGGCCTTAACTGAAGCTTTCTTT CASSRQGALTEAFF
. TRBJ1-5 . TRBV30 TGTGCCTGGAGTGTAAAGTATGACTTACCTCAAGTCTTCCCCAATCAGCCCCAGCATTTT CAWSVKYDLPQVFPNQPQHF
. TRBJ1-5 . TRBV30 TGTGCCTGGAGTGTCGACTCGTCTATCAATCAGCCCCAGCATTTT CAWSVDSSINQPQHF
. TRBJ1-4 few TRBV4-1 TGCGCCAGCAGCCAACCGCACGGGGCTGCTAATGAAAAACTGTTTTTT CASSQPHGAANEKLFF
TRBD2 TRBJ2-7 . TRBV28 TGTGCCAGCTGGACTAGCGGAGATTACGAGCAGTACTTC CASWTSGDYEQYF
TRBD2 TRBJ2-7 medium-sized TRBV30 TGTGCCGGAGCCTCTAGCGGTGGGTTCTCCGAGCAGTACTTC CAGASSGGFSEQYF
TRBD2 TRBJ2-1 . TRBV6-1 TGTGCCAGCAGTGAGGAGACTAGCGGGGCCTACAATGAGCAGTTCTTC CASSEETSGAYNEQFF
TRBD2 TRBJ2-3 . TRBV18 TGTGCCAGCTCATCTCCCCCGGCGGGAGAGGTTGGCACAGATACGCAGTATTTT CASSSPPAGEVGTDTQYF
. TRBJ1-4 . TRBV5-5 TGTGCCAGCAGCTTGGGCCGGGGGTTCGACAAACTGTTTTTT CASSLGRGFDKLFF
TRBD1 TRBJ2-1 . TRBV11-1 TGTGCCAGCCAAAATAGACAGGGGTCCTCCCTTGAGCAGTTCTTC CASQNRQGSSLEQFF
TRBD1 TRBJ2-5 . TRBV11-3 TGTGCCAGCAGCCCCCGACAGGGGACGTGGCAAGAGACCCAGTACTTC CASSPRQGTWQETQYF
. TRBJ1-4 few TRBV30 TGTGCCTGGAGTGAGGGCATATCAACTAATGAAAAACTGTTTTTT CAWSEGISTNEKLFF
TRBD2 TRBJ2-7 . TRBV6-5 TGTGCCAGCAGTTACTCGATGGGACTAGCTGGCGAGCAGTACTTC CASSYSMGLAGEQYF
. TRBJ2-3 . TRBV6-6 TGTGCCTTGTGGTCTTCCCACACAGATACGCAGTATTTT CALWSSHTDTQYF
. TRBJ2-1 . TRBV9 TGTGCCAGCAGCCAGAAGACCCTGGGCGGACAGCAGTTCTTC CASSQKTLGGQQFF
TRBD1 TRBJ1-1 . TRBV7-3 TGTGCCAGCAGCTTGGACAGGGTTAGTACTGAAGCTTTCTTT CASSLDRVSTEAFF
. TRBJ1-1 . TRBV7-3 TGTGCCAGCAGCTTAAGAGGTCAAACTGAAGCTTTCTTT CASSLRGQTEAFF
. TRBJ2-5 . TRBV9 TGTGCCAGCAGCCCCGCAGGGGGGCGGGTTGGCAGAGAGACCCAGTACTTC CASSPAGGRVGRETQYF
. TRBJ1-5 few TRBV9 TGTGCCAGCAGCGTTGGTGGTCAAAATCAGCCCCAGCATTTT CASSVGGQNQPQHF
TRBD1 TRBJ2-3 . TRBV7-9 TGTGCCAGCAGCCAAGACAGGGGGAGCACAGATACGCAGTATTTT CASSQDRGSTDTQYF
. TRBJ2-1 . TRBV5-1 TGCGCCAGCAGCTTCAAGCCAGCCTCCTACAATGAGCAGTTCTTC CASSFKPASYNEQFF
TRBD1 TRBJ2-7 . TRBV5-4 TGTGCCAGCAGCGACGGACAGGGTAACGAGCAGTACTTC CASSDGQGNEQYF
. TRBJ2-5 . TRBV15 TGTGCCACCAGCATACGGGGTCGGGGGGAGACCCAGTACTTC CATSIRGRGETQYF
TRBD1 TRBJ2-7 . TRBV29-1 TGCAGCGCGAGGACAGGGGGCTTTTACGAGCAGTACTTC CSARTGGFYEQYF